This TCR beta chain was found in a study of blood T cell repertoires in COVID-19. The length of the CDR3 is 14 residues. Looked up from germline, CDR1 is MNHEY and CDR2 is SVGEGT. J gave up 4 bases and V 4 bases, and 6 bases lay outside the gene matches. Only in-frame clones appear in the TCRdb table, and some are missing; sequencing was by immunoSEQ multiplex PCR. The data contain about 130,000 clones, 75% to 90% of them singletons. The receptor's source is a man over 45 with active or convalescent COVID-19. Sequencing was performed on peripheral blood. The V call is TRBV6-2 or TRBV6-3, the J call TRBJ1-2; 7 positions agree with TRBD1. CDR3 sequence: CASSSGTEIYGYTF. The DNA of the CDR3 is TGTGCCAGCAGTTCCGGGACAGAGATCTATGGCTACACCTTC.